Listed below are T cell receptor beta chains from one sample, sequenced in a study of T cell changes during pregnancy in multiple sclerosis. The table came from immunoSEQ multiplex PCR; TCRdb's copy has only in-frame clones and leaves some out. The repertoire has 13,000 to 15,000 clones, 65% to 90% of them found once; the top ten carry under 20%. The sequenced sample was CD8+ T cells from peripheral blood mononuclear cells, obtained in the first trimester of pregnancy. These receptors were collected from a female donor with multiple sclerosis, enrolled in a pregnancy study. Both conserved end residues are part of each CDR3. Size is omitted from some rows. Given values are once, few, many or a class for expanded clones.

>.|TRBV7-9|TRBJ2-7
CAAAPNRGPYEQYF
>.|TRBV19|TRBJ2-1
CASSIFGGDEQFF
>.|TRBV7-8|TRBJ1-4
CASSYRARGPAANEKLFF
>.|TRBV6-5|TRBJ1-2
CASSYSGGGYGYTF
>large|TRBV4-1|TRBJ1-2
CASSQGRTGESANYGYTF
>.|TRBV7-9|TRBJ2-1
CASSLIQRGFNEQFF
>medium-sized|TRBV25-1|TRBJ2-3
CASSERASGRGLDTQYF
>.|TRBV7-9|TRBJ1-1
CASSGPGESTEAFF
>.|TRBV27|TRBJ2-1
CASGAGTRGNEQFF
>.|TRBV7-9|TRBJ1-1
CASSLGVTRNTEAFF
>.|TRBV25-1|TRBJ1-1
CASKGARTEAFF
>once|TRBV27|TRBJ2-7
CASRSSYEQYF
>.|TRBV2|TRBJ2-5
CAYSGSWGETQYF
>.|TRBV7-9|TRBJ2-1
CASRRTRGEQFF
>.|TRBV9|TRBJ2-2
CASSEEGNTGELFF
>.|TRBV5-4|TRBJ2-7
CASSREPSASYEQYF
>medium-sized|TRBV14|TRBJ2-7
CASSIDRGHEQYF
>.|TRBV15|TRBJ1-6
CATSRDRAVPPLHF
>.|TRBV14|TRBJ2-1
CASSQDSGTVNEQFF
>once|TRBV7-3|TRBJ2-3
CASSLFGGRPGDTQYF
>.|TRBV11-3|TRBJ2-1
CASSVSGSHNEQFF
>.|TRBV6-1|TRBJ1-5
CASKGTWPQHF
>once|TRBV5-4|TRBJ2-3
CASSLGGTSGIDTQYF
>.|TRBV27|TRBJ2-7
CASRTGQGGYEQYF
>.|TRBV28|TRBJ1-2
CASSPEGDGVYGYTF
>.|TRBV7-3|TRBJ2-1
CASSPRQGSFHEQFF
>.|TRBV5-1|TRBJ1-3
CASSLVGGRRSGNTIYF
>.|TRBV5-6|TRBJ2-1
CASSPGGSGRQFF
>.|TRBV7-9|TRBJ2-7
CASSLVFPGTSLNEQYF
>.|TRBV29-1|TRBJ2-7
CSVELGTVGGEQYF
>.|TRBV30|TRBJ2-2
CAWSLRGAAGGNTGELFF
>few|TRBV27|TRBJ1-2
CASSLTSGDGYTF
>few|TRBV9|TRBJ1-5
CASSAWGGDQPQHF
>once|TRBV5-1|TRBJ2-7
CASSFGSSYEQYF
>.|TRBV28|TRBJ2-2
CASSSPAGEVTDTGELFF
>.|TRBV4-1|TRBJ1-1
CASSQVQQVNTEAFF
>.|TRBV4-1|TRBJ2-3
CASSQDISSLGTDTQYF
>.|TRBV9|TRBJ2-2
CASSVDISGTGELFF
>medium-sized|TRBV27|TRBJ2-2
CASSLGTSGRGYTGELFF
>few|TRBV6-5|TRBJ2-5
CASSYRTSTQETQYF
>.|TRBV27|TRBJ2-1
CASSSRTRGPNEQFF
>.|TRBV4-2|TRBJ2-7
CASSPERRSSYEQYF
>.|TRBV28|TRBJ2-7
CASSFRGTGYLTSAVYF
>.|TRBV5-4|TRBJ2-2
CASSLGQEFHTGELFF
>.|TRBV27|TRBJ1-1
CASSFRGYNTEAFF
>few|TRBV7-7|TRBJ1-1
CASSLTVNTEAFF
>.|TRBV6-5|TRBJ2-2
CASSQGTPGELFF
>.|TRBV1|TRBJ2-7
CTSSQDNLATVTSYEQYF
>.|TRBV5-6|TRBJ1-6
CASSPRTGTVSPLHF
>.|TRBV4-1|TRBJ2-2
CASSQSPGSGELFF
>.|TRBV7-9|TRBJ2-7
CASSLGPGGTNEQYF
>.|TRBV29-1|TRBJ2-1
CSVAGSGGASYNEQFF
>.|TRBV6-1|TRBJ2-5
CASSERDRLETQYF